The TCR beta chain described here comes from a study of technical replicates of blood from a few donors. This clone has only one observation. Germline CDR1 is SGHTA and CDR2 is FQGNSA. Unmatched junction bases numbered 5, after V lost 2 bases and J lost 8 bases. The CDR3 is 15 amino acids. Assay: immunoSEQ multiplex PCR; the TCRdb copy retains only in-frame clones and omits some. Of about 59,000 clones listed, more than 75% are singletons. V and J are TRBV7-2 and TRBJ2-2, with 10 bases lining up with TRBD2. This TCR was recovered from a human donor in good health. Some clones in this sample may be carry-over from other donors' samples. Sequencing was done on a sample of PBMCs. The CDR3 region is CASSLSAAGGGELFF. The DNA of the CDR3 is TGTGCCAGCAGCTTATCCGCAGCGGGAGGGGGGGAGCTGTTTTTT.